The sequence of this T cell receptor (beta chain) was determined in a study of cytomegalovirus exposure and HLA in healthy donors. Background on the study: One earlier analysis, a look at around 170 million T cells, found some 120 million unique TCR beta sequences. Whole-study results and caveats: Researchers reported in a later analysis that common viral pathogens appeared linked to several top clusters. Presence/absence analyses treated sequencing depth as roughly uniform across donors.

The CDR3 sequence is 15 residues long. Trimming shortened V by 6 bases and J by 2 bases, and 14 bases separated the two germline ends. The V gene's germline CDR1 is KGHSH and CDR2 LQKENI. Turning to this clone: Its antigen is still unknown.

This PCR relied on a set of 60 Vbeta primers and 13 Jbeta primers. Produced via immunoSEQ multiplex PCR; TCRdb's table is partial and in-frame only. The table lists 45,000 to 55,000 clones. This TCR was sampled from a man in his forties in good health and CMV-seropositive. The chain links TRBV18 to TRBJ1-3; D is uncertain. Input material: PBMCs. The chain's CDR3 is CASSPRGSAGNTIYF. For the CDR3, the DNA is TGTGCCAGCTCCCCCCGGGGATCGGCTGGAAACACCATATATTTT.